Sequencing of this T cell receptor beta chain was carried out in a study of identical twins. General study results and limits: Donors were not followed over many years; analysis was cross-sectional.

TCRdb ran MiXCR on the 5' RACE reads and lists one entry per CDR3 protein. Among about 520,000 distinct CDR3 sequences, less than 25% were seen once, and the ten largest hold around 0.9%. This clonotype was recorded many times. Its antigen is undetermined. Donors were all healthy Caucasians. The CDR3 spans 12 residues. Trimming cost V 1 base and J 9 bases, with 7 bases left between them. CDR1 is SGHVS and CDR2 is FQNEAQ in the germline V gene. These data also featured in a second study, about T cells expressing NK-cell markers. From that report: The eight sequenced donors comprised seven who were HCMV-seropositive and one who was seronegative. There were several donors in whom these clonotypes also led the CD3+CD56-NKG2C+ fraction.

The receptor comes from a woman aged 18-29 years in good health. The rearrangement links TRBV7-8 to TRBJ2-1; D not certain. The sample was CD4+ T cells sorted from blood. CDR3 region: CASSLVLGEQFF. CDR3 coding DNA: TGTGCCAGCAGCTTAGTTTTAGGTGAGCAGTTCTTC.